This TCR beta chain was obtained from a study of T-cell reconstitution after alpha-beta-depleted transplantation in children. Study outcomes and limitations: Reported findings indicate that, about two months after transplant, alpha-beta T cells came from several hundred expanded clones, which were derived from non-depleted graft cells. Surviving recipient T cells and thymic progenitors produced the high day-60 TCRbeta diversity seen in some patients. Most T-cell counts and diversity one year after the transplant came from T cells that were newly produced.

This clonotype was counted ten times or more. The antigen is not known. Using unique molecular identifiers, the investigators prepared the TCRbeta library. TCRdb reanalysed the PCR reads using MiXCR and keeps one entry per CDR3 protein. The table includes around 250,000 distinct CDR3 sequences, roughly 8% detected once. This receptor was taken from a male patient aged 10 to 17 who had a stem cell transplant for acute lymphoblastic leukemia, so the T cells may come from the graft donor. Sequencing was performed on PBMCs, mostly from graft donor cells, taken 180 days after TCRalphabeta/CD19-depleted stem cell transplant.

In nucleotides, the CDR3 is TGTGCCAGCAGCCCCTCGCGGGGGAATATGAACACTGAAGCTTTCTTT. Translated, it gives CASSPSRGNMNTEAFF. The chain uses TRBV5-7 and TRBJ1-1; possibly TRBD1 for D (5 bases). TRBV5-7 is known as an ORF, though its function is uncertain. There are 16 residues in the CDR3. V lost 4 bases and J 0 bases, leaving 16 bases between the germline ends.